One sample yielded the 30 T cell receptor beta chains listed below, sequenced in a study of shared clonotypes between healthy human individuals. Data came from immunoSEQ multiplex PCR; TCRdb stores just in-frame clones and leaves some out. The sample gives about 770,000 clones, approximately 72% of which show up once; under 2% is in the top ten. Sequences were obtained from memory CD4+ T cells sorted from blood. The subset denotes: CD45RA-negative fraction. The receptors come from a woman under 40 in good health.

This chain connects TRBV9 to TRBJ2-2; 14 positions match TRBD2. Looked up from germline, CDR1 is SGDLS and CDR2 is YYNGEE. This CDR3 has 17 amino acids. V lost 0 bases to trimming and J lost 5 bases; unmatched junction nucleotides: 3. The CDR3 DNA sequence: TGTGCCAGCAGCGTAGGACTAGCGGGAGGGGGTACCGGGGAGCTGTTTTTT. The encoded protein is CASSVGLAGGGTGELFF.

The gene calls are TRBV18 and TRBJ2-1, with D tentatively TRBD2 (5 bases). CDR3 length: 18 residues. The V gene lost 4 bases and the J gene lost 5 bases, with 24 bases spanning the gap. Germline CDR1 KGHSH, CDR2 LQKENI. CDR3 nucleotide sequence: TGTGCCAGCTCACGAAAAAAGGAACTAGTTTTAAGAGACAATGAGCAGTTCTTC. Its translation is CASSRKKELVLRDNEQFF.

V usage is TRBV27 and J usage is TRBJ2-7, with TRBD2 as a possible D gene (5 bases). V was trimmed by 2 bases and J by 3 bases, leaving 23 bases between them. Germline V gene lookup returns CDR1 MNHEY and CDR2 SMNVEV (reference sequence). The CDR3 totals 18 residues. CDR3 residues: CASSLRTRASRMIYEQYF. In DNA form, the CDR3 reads TGTGCCAGCAGTTTAAGGACTCGGGCTAGCCGGATGATCTACGAGCAGTACTTC.

Comments on this clone: The junction departs from germline at one end; a sequencing error may be responsible. V usage is TRBV30 and J usage is TRBJ2-5; no clear D. The CDR3 is 12 amino acids. Germline V gene lookup returns CDR1 GTSNPN and CDR2 SVGIG (reference sequence). The CDR3 reads CAWSSRLGSQNF. CDR3 DNA: TGTGCCTGGAGTTCCCGGTTAGGTTCCCAGAACTTC.

The gene calls are TRBV7-9 and TRBJ2-3; 11 bases are shared with TRBD2. CDR1 and CDR2 from the germline V gene are SEHNR and FQNEAQ (reference sequence). The V gene end was trimmed by 2 bases and the J gene end by 6 bases; junction bases not matched to a gene: 7. There are 16 residues in the CDR3. The CDR3 DNA follows: TGTGCCAGCAGCTTATTACTAGCGGGGGAATCGGATACGCAGTATTTT. It yields the protein CASSLLLAGESDTQYF.

J is TRBJ2-4 and V is TRBV7-2, with unresolved D. V lost 1 base to trimming and J lost 0 bases, with 7 bases between them. CDR1 is SGHTA and CDR2 is FQGNSA in the germline V gene. The CDR3 loop spans 15 amino acids. The CDR3 region is CASSLERLAKNIQYF. The CDR3 DNA reads TGTGCCAGCAGCTTAGAAAGGCTAGCCAAAAACATTCAGTACTTC.

The CDR3 loop is CASSLGRRGIGELFF. The CDR3 nucleotides read TGTGCCAGCAGCTTAGGACGACGGGGAATCGGGGAGCTGTTTTTT. This chain connects TRBV7-2 to TRBJ2-2, with D maybe TRBD2 (5 bases). V gave up 1 base and J gave up 7 bases, with 13 bases separating them. The CDR3 totals 15 residues. Per germline, CDR1 SGHTA and CDR2 FQGNSA.

V gene TRBV7-2 combines with J gene TRBJ1-1; D perhaps matches TRBD1 (5 bases). Trimming shortened V by 2 bases and J by 4 bases, and 11 bases separated the two germline ends. Germline V gene data show CDR1 as SGHTA and CDR2 as FQGNSA. This CDR3 contains 14 residues. The CDR3 reads CASSLSAGSTEAFF. The CDR3 nucleotides are TGTGCCAGCAGCTTATCGGCAGGGAGCACTGAAGCTTTCTTT.

This clone was seen only a few times. The chain recombines TRBV7-2 with TRBJ1-2; D uncertain. The V end lost 5 bases, the J end lost 7 bases, and 17 bases lay between the germline ends. The CDR3 contains 14 residues. Germline CDR1 is SGHTA and CDR2 is FQGNSA. CDR3 coding DNA: TGTGCCAGCAGCACCAGCTCCCCGAGTGGTGGCTACACCTTC. Translating gives CASSTSSPSGGYTF.

The gene calls are TRBV18 and TRBJ2-1; 9 bases are shared with TRBD2. J lost 8 bases, V lost 5 bases, and 4 bases had no gene match. From germline, CDR1 is KGHSH and CDR2 LQKENI. The CDR3 runs to 13 residues. Written as DNA, the CDR3 is TGTGCCAGCTCAGCGGGGGGGGTGCATGAGCAGTTCTTC. Translation: CASSAGGVHEQFF.

There are a few counts of this clone. A read error may produce the germline difference seen at one junction end. Different DNA sequences within this sample yield the same CDR3. The V and J genes are TRBV5-1 and TRBJ2-7; no firm D call. Germline V gene data show CDR1 as SGHRS and CDR2 as YFSETQ. The CDR3 sequence is 13 residues long. The CDR3 sequence: CASSLDGYYEQYF. The CDR3 nucleotides read TGCGCCAGCAGTTTGGACGGATACTACGAGCAGTACTTC. The full variable domain, with the rest looked up from reference TRBV5-1 and TRBJ2-7, is KAGVTQTPRYLIKTRGQQVTLSCSPISGHRSVSWYQQTPGQGLQFLFEYFSETQRNKGNFPGRFSGRQFSNSRSEMNVSTLELGDSALYLCASSLDGYYEQYFGPGTRLTVT.

The CDR3 sequence is CASSEASGYNEQFF. Here the CDR3 DNA reads TGTGCCAGCAGTGAAGCGAGTGGGTACAATGAGCAGTTCTTC. The chain uses TRBV2 and TRBJ2-1; D is ambiguous. Trimming stripped 0 bases from V and 4 bases from J, with 7 bases between. Germline assignment: CDR1 SNHLY and CDR2 FYNNEI. CDR3 length equals 14 residues.

The V gene is TRBV6-1, the J gene TRBJ2-6, with TRBD1 matching over 7 bases. CDR3 length: 15 amino acids. Germline CDR1 is MNHNS and CDR2 is SASEGT. The V segment lost 7 bases and the J segment 2 bases; nucleotides outside the gene matches: 5. CDR3 sequence (DNA): TGTGCCAGCAAAGACAGGGCAGCTGGGGCCAACGTCCTGACTTTC. Protein: CASKDRAAGANVLTF.

This chain connects TRBV11-1 to TRBJ2-1, with 13 bases fitting TRBD2. The CDR3 is 16 residues long. V shed 5 bases, J shed 7 bases, and the junction held 8 bases outside the gene matches. Germline V gene sequence: CDR1 SGHAT, CDR2 FQDESV (reference sequence). CDR3 sequence reads: CASSRSGLAGANEQFF. The CDR3 nucleotides read TGTGCCAGCAGCCGAAGCGGACTAGCGGGAGCTAATGAGCAGTTCTTC.

This rearrangement joins TRBV19 to TRBJ1-6; D is possibly TRBD1 (6 bases). Trimming stripped 5 bases from V and 6 bases from J, with 17 bases between. There are 16 residues in the CDR3. From germline, CDR1 is LNHDA and CDR2 SQIVND (reference sequence). CDR3 nucleotides: TGTGCCAGTAGTCCACAACATCGGACAGCTAATTCACCCCTCCACTTT. It yields the protein CASSPQHRTANSPLHF.

The CDR3 region is CATSRDGGRRYNEQFF. CDR3 DNA sequence: TGTGCCACCAGCAGAGATGGCGGGAGAAGGTACAATGAGCAGTTCTTC. The chain combines TRBV15 with TRBJ2-1, with 7 bases lining up with TRBD2. Germline CDR1 reads LNHNV; CDR2 reads YYDKDF (reference sequence). The CDR3 has 16 residues. The V gene end was trimmed by 0 bases and the J gene end by 4 bases; junction bases not matched to a gene: 6.

This chain uses TRBV7-3 with TRBJ2-7; 7 bases fit TRBD1. CDR1 is SGHTA and CDR2 is FQGTGA in the germline V gene. The CDR3 runs to 15 residues. V gave up 5 bases and J gave up 8 bases; unmatched junction bases: 15. CDR3 protein: CASSPGWDREGKQYF. The CDR3 bases are TGTGCCAGCAGCCCCGGATGGGACAGAGAAGGCAAGCAGTACTTC.

This clone was detected only a few times. The chain links TRBV2 to TRBJ1-2; possible D gene TRBD1, 6 bases. The germline V and J ends were trimmed by 3 bases and 2 bases, with 10 bases remaining between them. Germline V lookup: CDR1 SNHLY, CDR2 FYNNEI. The CDR3 covers 14 residues. CDR3 coding DNA: TGTGCCAGCAGTGAGGGGGGCTGGAACTATGGCTACACCTTC. This codes for CASSEGGWNYGYTF.

On this clone itself: The sample holds other DNA sequences that translate to the same CDR3. The V gene is TRBV18, the J gene TRBJ2-3; a possible D gene is TRBD1 (5 bases). Germline CDR1 is KGHSH and CDR2 is LQKENI. The CDR3 runs to 14 residues. Trimming shortened V by 2 bases and J by 2 bases, and 8 bases separated the two germline ends. CDR3 coding DNA: TGTGCCAGCTCACCAGGACACTCCACAGATACGCAGTATTTT. Its protein is CASSPGHSTDTQYF.

This clone occurred a few times. This sequence joins TRBV18 and TRBJ1-5; D is ambiguous. Trimming removed 3 bases at V and 1 base at J, with 13 bases between. CDR3 size: 16 residues. CDR1 KGHSH and CDR2 LQKENI come from the germline V gene. The chain's CDR3 is CASSPTSLSSNQPQHF. The DNA of the CDR3 is TGTGCCAGCTCACCTACTTCTCTTAGCAGCAATCAGCCCCAGCATTTT.

V and J are TRBV10-3 and TRBJ2-1, with D unclear. The CDR3 loop spans 13 amino acids. Per the germline V gene, CDR1 is ENHRY and CDR2 is SYGVKD. Trimming removed 3 bases at V and 10 bases at J, with 13 bases between. The CDR3 spells CAISDWAAEEQFF. CDR3 bases: TGTGCCATCAGTGATTGGGCGGCCGAGGAGCAGTTCTTC.

V and J are TRBV10-1 and TRBJ2-7; 10 nucleotides agree with TRBD2. The CDR3 is made up of 14 amino acids. J lost 3 bases, V lost 3 bases, and 2 bases had no gene match. Germline values: CDR1 WNHNN, CDR2 SYGVQD (reference sequence). The CDR3 loop reads CASSDGTSVYEQYF. The CDR3 region has the DNA TGCGCCAGCAGTGATGGGACTAGCGTCTACGAGCAGTACTTC.

The V gene is TRBV18, the J gene TRBJ2-7; 8 bases are shared with TRBD1. The germline gives CDR1 KGHSH, CDR2 LQKENI. V lost 4 bases to trimming and J lost 4 bases; unmatched junction nucleotides: 12. This CDR3 is 16 amino acids long. CDR3 nucleotides: TGTGCCAGCTCACACCCCCAGGGGGCCCATGGGTACGAGCAGTACTTC. It translates to CASSHPQGAHGYEQYF.

The genes are TRBV4-1 and TRBJ1-3; D remains ambiguous. Trimming removed 0 bases from V and 4 bases from J, with 13 bases in between. The CDR3 totals 16 residues. Germline CDR1 is MGHRA and CDR2 is YSYEKL. This chain's CDR3 is CASSQESRQTGNTIYF. CDR3 coding DNA: TGCGCCAGCAGCCAAGAGAGTAGGCAGACGGGAAACACCATATATTTT.

The gene calls are TRBV6-5 and TRBJ1-2; D gene ambiguous. The V end lost 6 bases, the J end lost 8 bases, and 16 bases lay between the germline ends. The CDR3 loop spans 13 amino acids. Germline lookup yields CDR1 MNHEY and CDR2 SVGAGI. The CDR3 loop reads CASSFDGPRGYTF. DNA for the CDR3: TGTGCCAGCAGCTTCGACGGACCCCGGGGCTACACCTTC.

A few counts support this clone. The chain links TRBV5-1 to TRBJ2-6, with 7 bases that match TRBD1. This CDR3 spans 16 amino acids. Germline V lookup: CDR1 SGHRS, CDR2 YFSETQ. J gave up 2 bases and V 4 bases, and 6 bases lay outside the gene matches. The CDR3 coding sequence is TGCGCCAGCAGCCGACAGGGTGAGACTGGGGCCAACGTCCTGACTTTC. As protein: CASSRQGETGANVLTF.

This chain links TRBV30 with TRBJ1-2; TRBD1 might be the D (6 bases). The V gene lost 0 bases and the J gene lost 5 bases, with 13 bases spanning the gap. CDR1 GTSNPN and CDR2 SVGIG come from the germline V gene (reference sequence). The CDR3 loop spans 14 amino acids. CDR3 bases: TGTGCCTGGAGTGTACGGGGGGGCTGGTATGGCTACACCTTC. Residues: CAWSVRGGWYGYTF.

This clone occurred a few times. The chain employs TRBV2 and TRBJ1-4; 8 bases match TRBD1. Germline V CDR1 and CDR2: SNHLY, FYNNEI. The CDR3 length is 14 residues. The trim removed 6 bases at V and 8 bases at J, leaving 8 bases unmatched. The CDR3 sequence is CASRTPGQGEKLFF. The DNA of the CDR3 is TGTGCCAGCAGGACCCCAGGACAGGGCGAAAAACTGTTTTTT.

This clone was counted between two and nine times. This chain connects TRBV27 to TRBJ2-2; D may be TRBD2 (5 bases). V lost 6 bases and J lost 6, with 14 bases in between. Germline CDR1 is MNHEY and CDR2 is SMNVEV (reference sequence). This CDR3 has 14 residues. The DNA of the CDR3 is TGTGCCAGCAGGCCGATACTAGGTCCCGGGGAGCTGTTTTTT. Protein product: CASRPILGPGELFF.

The chain links TRBV5-1 to TRBJ2-7, with 8 bases fitting TRBD2. The V gene end was trimmed by 0 bases and the J gene end by 2 bases; junction bases not matched to a gene: 7. This CDR3 has 16 residues. The germline V gene has CDR1 SGHRS and CDR2 YFSETQ. Here the CDR3 DNA reads TGCGCCAGCAGCTTGGAGGGCGGGAGGTCGACCTACGAGCAGTACTTC. It codes for CASSLEGGRSTYEQYF. Full variable domain (missing parts from reference TRBV5-1 and TRBJ2-7): KAGVTQTPRYLIKTRGQQVTLSCSPISGHRSVSWYQQTPGQGLQFLFEYFSETQRNKGNFPGRFSGRQFSNSRSEMNVSTLELGDSALYLCASSLEGGRSTYEQYFGPGTRLTVT.